A single sample gave rise to the 30 T cell receptor beta chains below, sequenced in a study of CD8 T cells in ankylosing spondylitis (dated by TCRdb to about 2017). General conclusions and limits of the study: A TCR beta motif made up of roughly eight highly homologous amino acid variants appeared to be characteristic of blood from ankylosing spondylitis patients.

The antigens these receptors bind are not known. Library creation used 5' RACE. Sequencer: Illumina HiSeq 2500. TCRdb reprocessing: public reads trimmed at Q25 with fastp, clones called with MiXCR, in-frame beta chains kept. Each record represents a unique CDR3 protein, reported with the most common genes and DNA among its rows. The table for this sample lists around 770,000 distinct CDR3 sequences; around 20% of them were counted only once. Jointly, the top ten make up around 20% of the sample. Sequencing was performed on blood, either unsorted or a sorted T cell fraction (not recorded which). Every receptor here comes from a male donor with ankylosing spondylitis.

The V and J genes are TRBV5-1 and TRBJ2-2, with unresolved D. CDR1 and CDR2 (germline): SGHRS, YFSETQ. The CDR3 contains 16 residues. V was shortened by 0 bases and J by 0 bases, with 9 bases between the two germline ends. CDR3 amino acids: CASSLEQFANTGELFF. The CDR3 DNA reads TGCGCCAGCAGCTTGGAACAGTTCGCGAACACCGGGGAGCTGTTTTTT.

The V gene is TRBV6-1, the J gene TRBJ2-1; 10 nucleotides match TRBD1. V gave up 5 bases and J gave up 7 bases; unmatched junction bases: 5. Germline V gene lookup returns CDR1 MNHNS and CDR2 SASEGT. The CDR3 contains 14 residues. The CDR3 DNA follows: TGTGCCAGCAGTAATCCGGGACAGGGGAATGAGCAGTTCTTC. This codes for CASSNPGQGNEQFF.

Only a few counts were recorded for this clonotype. The gene calls are TRBV4-2 and TRBJ1-1; perhaps TRBD1 as D (5 bases). CDR3 size: 14 residues. V gave up 0 bases and J gave up 5 bases, with 10 bases separating them. Germline CDR1 reads LGHNA; CDR2 reads YNFKEQ. CDR3 bases: TGTGCCAGCAGCCAAGATGCGAGGGGAACTGAAGCTTTCTTT. Translation: CASSQDARGTEAFF.

This clonotype has just a few counts. The rearrangement links TRBV6-1 to TRBJ2-3, with 7 bases lining up with TRBD2. Trimming took 5 bases from V and 6 from J; bases not matched to a gene: 11. This CDR3 contains 15 residues. Germline V gives CDR1 MNHNS, CDR2 SASEGT. The CDR3 nucleotides read TGTGCCAGCAGTCCCCAGCGGGGACCGGGGGATACGCAGTATTTT. This translates into CASSPQRGPGDTQYF.

The V gene is TRBV5-1, the J gene TRBJ1-1; D is unclear. The V gene's germline CDR1 is SGHRS and CDR2 YFSETQ. Trimming shortened V by 1 base and J by 0 bases, and 10 bases separated the two germline ends. This CDR3 is built from 15 residues. The CDR3 loop is CASSLTDPMNTEAFF. CDR3 DNA: TGCGCCAGCAGCTTGACAGATCCCATGAACACTGAAGCTTTCTTT.

This clonotype turned up a few times. The chain employs TRBV6-2 or TRBV6-3 and TRBJ2-1; either TRBD1 or TRBD2 may fit D (5 bases each). Trimming removed 5 bases from V and 9 bases from J, with 14 bases in between. Germline lookup yields CDR1 MNHEY and CDR2 SVGEGT. The length of the CDR3 is 13 residues. In DNA, the CDR3 is TGTGCCAGCAGTCCCACCGGGACGCCTGAGCAGTTCTTC. Protein: CASSPTGTPEQFF.

This clonotype was counted at least ten times. This chain links TRBV12-3 or TRBV12-4 with TRBJ2-3, with TRBD2 matching over 10 bases. The V and J ends lost 6 bases and 3 bases, in that order; junction bases with no gene match: 6. The CDR3 contains 15 residues. The CDR3 region is CASSPSGSQTDTQYF. For the CDR3, the DNA is TGTGCCAGCAGCCCTAGCGGGAGTCAGACAGATACGCAGTATTTT.

This clonotype was seen only a few times. The chain joins TRBV5-1 to TRBJ2-4; 10 bases align to TRBD2. Trimming took 3 bases from V and 1 from J; bases not matched to a gene: 13. This CDR3 comprises 19 residues. CDR1 SGHRS and CDR2 YFSETQ come from the germline V gene. This CDR3 reads CASSYTTSGQGMAKNIQYF. The CDR3 nucleotides read TGCGCCAGCAGCTACACGACTAGCGGGCAGGGGATGGCCAAAAACATTCAGTACTTC.

This clonotype was picked up many times. The chain carries TRBV7-9 and TRBJ2-7, with D unclear. The CDR3 totals 11 residues. The germline V gene encodes CDR1 SEHNR and CDR2 FQNEAQ (reference sequence). V dropped 5 bases and J dropped 5 bases, with 7 bases sitting between them. In DNA, the CDR3 is TGTGCCAGCAGCAACTCGAACGAGCAGTACTTC. It codes for CASSNSNEQYF. Using reference TRBV7-9 and TRBJ2-7 for the parts outside the CDR3, the full variable domain is DTGVSQNPRHKITKRGQNVTFRCDPISEHNRLYWYRQTLGQGPEFLTYFQNEAQLEKSRLLSDRFSAERPKGSFSTLEIQRTEQGDSAMYLCASSNSNEQYFGPGTRLTVT.

The chain links TRBV20-1 to TRBJ1-4, with a weak D call TRBD1 (5 bases). With 3 bases removed from V and 3 bases from J, the gap between germline ends came to 11 bases. The V gene's germline CDR1 is DFQATT and CDR2 SNEGSKA (reference sequence). This CDR3 has 14 residues. CDR3 DNA: TGCAGTGCTAGCCCGGGGACCTCTAATGAAAAACTGTTTTTT. It encodes CSASPGTSNEKLFF.

This clonotype was detected only a few times. J is TRBJ2-5 and V is TRBV14; the match to TRBD2 covers 7 bases. Losses at the gene ends were 4 bases for V and 5 bases for J; bases not matched to a gene: 13. CDR1 is SGHDN and CDR2 is FVKESK in the germline V gene. The CDR3 spans 16 residues. CDR3 in DNA: TGTGCCAGCAGCCGCATTGCGAGTGCGGGAGTTGAGACCCAGTACTTC. Its translation: CASSRIASAGVETQYF. The whole variable domain, filled in from reference TRBV14 and TRBJ2-5, reads EAGVTQFPSHSVIEKGQTVTLRCDPISGHDNLYWYRRVMGKEIKFLLHFVKESKQDESGMPNNRFLAERTGGTYSTLKVQPAELEDSGVYFCASSRIASAGVETQYFGPGTRLLVL.

This clonotype was seen a handful of times. The chain couples TRBV7-2 to TRBJ2-1; 11 bases match TRBD2. The CDR3 totals 16 residues. From germline, CDR1 is SGHTA and CDR2 FQGNSA. Unmatched junction bases numbered 4, after V lost 4 bases and J lost 2 bases. The CDR3 sequence: CASSYLLAGAYNEQFF. Here the CDR3 DNA reads TGTGCCAGCAGCTACCTACTAGCGGGAGCCTACAATGAGCAGTTCTTC.

The table lists this clonotype with a few counts. The J gene is TRBJ1-5, the V gene TRBV2; no clear D gene. The CDR3 extends over 12 amino acids. Trimming pared 2 bases from V and 9 bases from J, leaving 8 bases between. Germline V CDR1 and CDR2: SNHLY, FYNNEI. This chain's CDR3 is CASSEQPWPQHF. CDR3 coding DNA: TGTGCCAGCAGTGAACAGCCTTGGCCCCAGCATTTT. Filled out from reference TRBV2 and TRBJ1-5, the complete variable domain reads EPEVTQTPSHQVTQMGQEVILRCVPISNHLYFYWYRQILGQKVEFLVSFYNNEISEKSEIFDDQFSVERPDGSNFTLKIRSTKLEDSAMYFCASSEQPWPQHFGDGTRLSIL.

There are a few counts of this clonotype. The chain recombines TRBV5-1 with TRBJ2-1; possibly TRBD2 for D (7 bases). V lost 4 bases and J 8 bases, leaving 19 bases between the germline ends. Germline V lookup: CDR1 SGHRS, CDR2 YFSETQ. The CDR3 sequence is 15 residues long. CDR3 bases: TGCGCCAGCAGCCTACAGGGACTACCCCTCGATGAGCAGTTCTTC. Encoded protein: CASSLQGLPLDEQFF.

The rearrangement uses TRBV5-5 and TRBJ2-5; no clear D. Germline V gene lookup returns CDR1 SGHKS and CDR2 YYEKEE (reference sequence). This CDR3 is built from 14 residues. Trimming took off 4 bases at V and 5 bases at J, with 15 bases between the two ends. In DNA form, the CDR3 reads TGTGCCAGCAGCGCCGGGTTACTGGGCGAGACCCAGTACTTC. Its translation: CASSAGLLGETQYF.

The chain carries TRBV28 and TRBJ1-4; D not resolved. With 8 bases removed from V and 5 bases from J, the gap between germline ends came to 15 bases. The CDR3 spans 14 residues. The germline gives CDR1 MDHEN, CDR2 SYDVKM. The CDR3 region is CASGSRKENEKLFF. The DNA of the CDR3 is TGTGCCAGCGGGAGTCGGAAGGAAAATGAAAAACTGTTTTTT.

The CDR3 DNA sequence: TGTGCCAGCAGTTTTCGGTGGGAGAAATCCAATGAGCAGTTCTTC. Its protein is CASSFRWEKSNEQFF. The rearrangement joins TRBV12-3 or TRBV12-4 to TRBJ2-1, with D maybe TRBD2 (5 bases). CDR3 size: 15 residues. V lost 3 bases and J lost 6, with 15 bases in between.

In its sample, this clonotype was seen once. The rearrangement uses TRBV27 and TRBJ2-1; 7 bases line up with TRBD2. The germline V gene has CDR1 MNHEY and CDR2 SMNVEV (reference sequence). V trimming: 8 bases; J trimming: 7 bases; junction bases outside the gene matches: 11. The CDR3 covers 14 residues. CDR3 nucleotide sequence: TGTGCCAGCCTGACTAGCTGGAGTTCTAATGAGCAGTTCTTC. This encodes CASLTSWSSNEQFF.

This clonotype has only a few counts. The genes are TRBV2 and TRBJ2-3, with a possible D match to TRBD2 (6 bases). Germline assignment: CDR1 SNHLY and CDR2 FYNNEI. The CDR3 length is 17 residues. V lost 4 bases, J lost 2 bases, and 19 bases lay in between. The CDR3 is CASSGGRGKDYTDTQYF. The CDR3 DNA follows: TGTGCCAGCAGTGGAGGGCGGGGAAAAGATTACACAGATACGCAGTATTTT.

There are a few counts of this clonotype. This CDR3 is CASSLQAQSTGELFF. The CDR3 DNA is TGCGCCAGCAGCTTGCAGGCCCAGTCCACCGGGGAGCTGTTTTTT. The V call is TRBV5-1, the J call TRBJ2-2, with D unresolved. The CDR3 is 15 residues long. Germline CDR1 reads SGHRS; CDR2 reads YFSETQ. The germline V and J ends were trimmed by 1 base and 4 bases, with 11 bases remaining between them.

V is TRBV10-2 and J is TRBJ2-7, with 9 bases lining up with TRBD1. V gave up 7 bases and J gave up 5 bases; unmatched junction bases: 15. CDR1 WSHSY and CDR2 SAAADI come from the germline V gene. This CDR3 region has 16 residues. CDR3 coding DNA: TGCGCCAGCAAAGAGGGAGGTCCCGGGACAGGGCACGAGCAGTACTTC. Its protein product is CASKEGGPGTGHEQYF.

This clonotype has a handful of counts. The genes are TRBV15 and TRBJ2-3; the match to TRBD2 covers 10 bases. This CDR3 is built from 14 residues. V gave up 7 bases and J gave up 6 bases; unmatched junction bases: 7. CDR1 and CDR2 (germline): LNHNV, YYDKDF (reference sequence). In DNA form, the CDR3 reads TGTGCCACCAAACCGAGCGGGAGGGCGGATACGCAGTATTTT. Protein: CATKPSGRADTQYF.

This chain joins TRBV4-1 and TRBJ2-7; TRBD1 is a possible D gene (6 bases). The CDR3 has 16 residues. Trimming took 0 bases from V and 5 from J, leaving 17 bases between them. Per the germline V gene, CDR1 is MGHRA and CDR2 is YSYEKL. CDR3 amino acids: CASSQDRVEQGNEQYF. Here the CDR3 DNA reads TGCGCCAGCAGCCAAGATAGGGTCGAACAGGGCAACGAGCAGTACTTC.

The V and J genes are TRBV7-2 and TRBJ1-5, with D maybe TRBD1 (5 bases). The CDR3 covers 15 residues. Germline V gene lookup returns CDR1 SGHTA and CDR2 FQGNSA. V gave up 2 bases and J gave up 6 bases, with 14 bases separating them. DNA for the CDR3: TGTGCCAGCAGCTTAACCGGGGGTCTCAGTCAGCCCCAGCATTTT. It is translated as CASSLTGGLSQPQHF.

In its sample, this clonotype was seen many times. The chain couples TRBV20-1 to TRBJ2-1; possibly TRBD2 for D (5 bases). Trimming stripped 0 bases from V and 0 bases from J, with 12 bases between. Germline V gene lookup returns CDR1 DFQATT and CDR2 SNEGSKA (reference sequence). The length of the CDR3 is 16 residues. This CDR3 is CSARDLAGPSYNEQFF. The DNA for the CDR3 is TGCAGTGCTAGAGATCTGGCGGGTCCCTCCTACAATGAGCAGTTCTTC.

The chain is built from TRBV11-2 and TRBJ2-3; 9 nucleotides agree with TRBD1. The CDR3 contains 18 residues. Trimming removed 1 base from V and 2 bases from J; junction bases left unmatched: 10. CDR1 SGHAT and CDR2 FQNNGV come from the germline V gene. The CDR3 DNA follows: TGTGCCAGCAGCTTAGGGGGGGCCGGGACAGGGATCACAGATACGCAGTATTTT. Its protein product is CASSLGGAGTGITDTQYF. Complete variable domain (other parts from reference TRBV11-2 and TRBJ2-3): EAGVAQSPRYKIIEKRQSVAFWCNPISGHATLYWYQQILGQGPKLLIQFQNNGVVDDSQLPKDRFSAERLKGVDSTLKIQPAKLEDSAVYLCASSLGGAGTGITDTQYFGPGTRLTVL.

This chain uses TRBV12-3 or TRBV12-4 with TRBJ2-3; 10 nucleotides align to TRBD1. The CDR3 is 14 amino acids. V shed 6 bases and J 3 bases; nucleotides not matched to a gene: 3. The CDR3 nucleotides read TGTGCCAGCAGAGGGACAGGGGCAACAGATACGCAGTATTTT. The encoded protein is CASRGTGATDTQYF.

DNA of the CDR3: TGCAGTGCTAGAGCGCCAGTACAGGGGCAAGAGACCCAGTACTTC. It codes for CSARAPVQGQETQYF. The chain recombines TRBV20-1 with TRBJ2-5; 7 bases map to TRBD1. Trimming at V came to 1 base and at J to 2 bases, leaving 7 bases not matched to a gene. CDR1 is DFQATT and CDR2 is SNEGSKA in the germline V gene (reference sequence). The CDR3 totals 15 residues.

V and J are TRBV5-1 and TRBJ1-1; D may be TRBD1 (6 bases). The CDR3 consists of 15 residues. Germline CDR1 is SGHRS and CDR2 is YFSETQ. V was clipped by 0 bases and J by 8 bases, with 17 bases between them. The CDR3 region has the DNA TGCGCCAGCAGCTTGGCGGGGGGACATAGCACCGAAGCTTTCTTT. Encoded protein: CASSLAGGHSTEAFF. Full variable domain (outside the CDR3, taken from reference TRBV5-1 and TRBJ1-1): KAGVTQTPRYLIKTRGQQVTLSCSPISGHRSVSWYQQTPGQGLQFLFEYFSETQRNKGNFPGRFSGRQFSNSRSEMNVSTLELGDSALYLCASSLAGGHSTEAFFGQGTRLTVV.

The chain joins TRBV4-1 to TRBJ2-2; 9 bases agree with TRBD1. This CDR3 contains 15 residues. J gave up 5 bases and V 4 bases, and 5 bases lay outside the gene matches. Germline-derived CDR1 and CDR2 are MGHRA and YSYEKL. The CDR3 protein is CASSLRTGETGELFF. CDR3 DNA: TGCGCCAGCAGCCTCAGGACAGGGGAAACCGGGGAGCTGTTTTTT.